These T cell receptor beta chains were read from a single sample in a study of identical twins. MiXCR, run by TCRdb on the 5' RACE reads, gives a single entry per CDR3 protein. The table records more than 650,000 distinct CDR3 sequences, roughly 6.2% of them present only once. The sample comprised naive T cells sorted from blood. All receptors derive from a young man in good health. Each CDR3 is given with its conserved first and last residue. The D gene is left open where the match is weak. Clone size is not always given. Where it is, it says once, few, many or a class for expanded clones.

d_gene,v_gene,abundance,j_gene,CDR3aa,CDR3nt
-,TRBV20-1,few,TRBJ2-7,CSATPGTQGYEQYF,TGCAGTGCCACACCGGGCACCCAGGGCTACGAGCAGTACTTC
TRBD1,TRBV6-5,-,TRBJ2-5,CASSYTDRGRETQYF,TGTGCCAGCAGTTACACGGACAGGGGGCGAGAGACCCAGTACTTC
-,TRBV6-2/TRBV6-3,few,TRBJ1-5,CASSSGYNQPQHF,TGTGCCAGCAGTTCAGGGTACAATCAGCCCCAGCATTTT
TRBD2,TRBV7-2,-,TRBJ2-7,CASSLGVLAGKSYEQYF,TGTGCCAGCAGCTTGGGGGTACTAGCGGGAAAGTCCTACGAGCAGTACTTC
TRBD2,TRBV4-3,few,TRBJ2-2,CASSVKGLALSNFPGELFF,TGCGCCAGCAGCGTTAAGGGACTAGCTTTATCAAATTTCCCCGGGGAGCTGTTTTTT
TRBD1,TRBV20-1,few,TRBJ2-7,CSAKDRGYYEQYF,TGCAGTGCCAAGGACAGGGGTTACTACGAGCAGTACTTC
-,TRBV6-5,-,TRBJ2-1,CASSYFGDSSYNEQFF,TGTGCCAGCAGTTACTTTGGGGATAGCTCCTACAATGAGCAGTTCTTC
TRBD2,TRBV6-2/TRBV6-3,few,TRBJ2-4,CASSSEREWSKNIQYF,TGTGCCAGCAGTTCGGAGCGGGAGTGGAGCAAAAACATTCAGTACTTC
TRBD1,TRBV12-3/TRBV12-4,many,TRBJ1-2,CASSKPGGYGYTF,TGTGCCAGCAGTAAACCAGGGGGCTATGGCTACACCTTC
-,TRBV6-2/TRBV6-3,few,TRBJ1-1,CASSYWTVSTEAFF,TGTGCCAGCAGTTACTGGACAGTCAGCACTGAAGCTTTCTTT
TRBD2,TRBV5-1,many,TRBJ2-7,CASSFSGDYEQYF,TGCGCCAGCAGCTTCAGCGGGGACTACGAGCAGTACTTC